These 27 T cell receptor beta chains were sequenced from one sample in a study of beta chain features in type 1 diabetes. The whole isolated RNA underwent reverse transcription, so sequencing captured expressed TCRB transcripts. Produced via immunoSEQ multiplex PCR; TCRdb's table is partial and in-frame only. The sample has about 330,000 clones, around 10% seen once. Input material: naive CD4+ T cells from blood. These receptors all stem from a woman aged 25 to 39 in good health.

This clone was recorded a few times. The rearrangement links TRBV6-1 to TRBJ2-7; the match to TRBD1 covers 9 bases. CDR3 size: 14 residues. Germline assignment: CDR1 MNHNS and CDR2 SASEGT. V trimming: 6 bases; J trimming: 3 bases; junction bases outside the gene matches: 6. DNA for the CDR3: TGTGCCAGCAGCGAGGGACAGGGCGACTACGAGCAGTACTTC. Its translation: CASSEGQGDYEQYF.

In this sample, this clone turned up a few times. The chain has TRBV29-1 and TRBJ1-1; 12 bases agree with TRBD1. In germline, CDR1 is SQVTM, CDR2 ANQGSEA. V was clipped by 8 bases and J by 1 base; unmatched bases: 5. The CDR3 runs 14 residues. The CDR3 loop reads CSTWDRGPNTEAFF. The DNA for the CDR3 is TGCAGCACCTGGGACAGGGGGCCGAACACTGAAGCTTTCTTT.

The chain has TRBV6-1 and TRBJ1-2; 11 bases agree with TRBD1. CDR1 and CDR2 (germline): MNHNS, SASEGT. This CDR3 spans 15 amino acids. The trim removed 2 bases at V and 5 bases at J, leaving 4 bases unmatched. The DNA for the CDR3 is TGTGCCAGCAGTGAACGGACAGGGGGCGAGTATGGCTACACCTTC. Residues: CASSERTGGEYGYTF.

CDR3 amino acids: CASSLNPGQSTGELFF. Written as DNA, the CDR3 is TGTGCCAGCAGCTTAAATCCGGGACAGTCTACCGGGGAGCTGTTTTTT. The genes are TRBV7-9 and TRBJ2-2; 7 nucleotides align to TRBD1. The CDR3 covers 16 residues. Trimming at V came to 2 bases and at J to 5 bases, leaving 8 bases not matched to a gene. Germline assignment: CDR1 SEHNR and CDR2 FQNEAQ (reference sequence).

This clone was observed a few times. The J gene is TRBJ2-1, the V gene TRBV12-5, with 7 bases fitting TRBD2. Germline CDR1 and CDR2: LGHNT and FRNRAP. The CDR3 extends over 15 amino acids. Losses at the gene ends were 5 bases for V and 3 bases for J; bases not matched to a gene: 7. In DNA form, the CDR3 reads TGTGCTAGTGGTACTACTAGCGCTGACTACAATGAGCAGTTCTTC. Translated, it gives CASGTTSADYNEQFF.

This chain uses TRBV19 with TRBJ2-6; a possible D gene is TRBD1 (5 bases). Trimming cost V 5 bases and J 0 bases, with 8 bases left between them. The CDR3 runs 15 residues. In germline, CDR1 is LNHDA, CDR2 SQIVND (reference sequence). CDR3 DNA: TGTGCCAGTAGTCGGACAATCTCTGGGGCCAACGTCCTGACTTTC. This encodes CASSRTISGANVLTF.

This clone was recorded only once. The rearrangement links TRBV18 to TRBJ1-2; TRBD1 aligns across 8 bases. The junction had 14 bases not matched to a gene; V was cut back by 6 bases and J by 8 bases. Per germline, CDR1 KGHSH and CDR2 LQKENI. The CDR3 extends over 15 amino acids. The CDR3 spells CASSPGQGEINGYTF. In DNA, the CDR3 is TGTGCCAGCTCTCCCGGACAGGGCGAGATTAACGGCTACACCTTC.

This clone has only a few counts. V and J are TRBV28 and TRBJ2-7, with D perhaps TRBD2 (5 bases). The CDR3 extends over 14 amino acids. Germline CDR1 reads MDHEN; CDR2 reads SYDVKM. Trimming took 6 bases from V and 3 from J, leaving 15 bases between them. The DNA of the CDR3 is TGTGCCAGCAGGGAGGCAACTCCCCTCTACGAGCAGTACTTC. Residues: CASREATPLYEQYF.

V and J are TRBV15 and TRBJ2-1; D may be TRBD2 (5 bases). Trimming left V 3 bases short and J 0 bases short, with 9 bases between. CDR3 length equals 15 residues. From germline, CDR1 is LNHNV and CDR2 YYDKDF (reference sequence). For the CDR3, the DNA is TGTGCCACCAGCAGGGACTCAAACTCCTACAATGAGCAGTTCTTC. Protein: CATSRDSNSYNEQFF.

The genes are TRBV5-1 and TRBJ2-5, with TRBD1 as a possible D gene (6 bases). V was pared by 2 bases and J by 7 bases, with 24 bases between. The length of the CDR3 is 17 residues. Germline loops: CDR1 SGHRS, CDR2 YFSETQ. The CDR3 DNA follows: TGCGCCAGCAGCTTCATGCAGGGGTACACACCCTCCGCGACCCAGTACTTC. Translation gives CASSFMQGYTPSATQYF.

This sequence joins TRBV4-1 and TRBJ1-1; D call uncertain. The CDR3 contains 15 residues. Trimming stripped 4 bases from V and 1 base from J, with 13 bases between. Germline CDR1 and CDR2: MGHRA and YSYEKL. CDR3 DNA sequence: TGCGCCAGCAGCCCAAGCCCCGGGAGGAACACTGAAGCTTTCTTT. This codes for CASSPSPGRNTEAFF.

This clone has more than one count but fewer than ten. For the CDR3, the DNA is TGTGCCAGCAGCTACAGCTCCTACAATGAGCAGTTCTTC. It is translated as CASSYSSYNEQFF. The V call is TRBV7-3, the J call TRBJ2-1; D gene uncertain. There are 13 residues in the CDR3. The germline V and J ends were trimmed by 4 bases and 0 bases, with 4 bases remaining between them. CDR1 is SGHTA and CDR2 is FQGTGA in the germline V gene.

This clone was observed a few times. The chain is built from TRBV19 and TRBJ2-7, with D maybe TRBD1 (6 bases). V was clipped by 8 bases and J by 4 bases, with 12 bases between them. Germline CDR1 and CDR2: LNHDA and SQIVND (reference sequence). This CDR3 region has 12 residues. CDR3 sequence reads: CASSVRGYEQYF. The CDR3 DNA is TGTGCCAGTTCGGTCAGGGGATACGAGCAGTACTTC.

A few counts support this clone. This chain joins TRBV5-1 and TRBJ2-7, with a possible D match to TRBD1 (5 bases). CDR1 and CDR2 from the germline V gene are SGHRS and YFSETQ. The CDR3 is 15 residues long. V lost 3 bases and J 4 bases, leaving 17 bases between the germline ends. The CDR3 here is CASSSWAGKNYEQYF. The CDR3 DNA sequence: TGCGCCAGCAGCTCATGGGCAGGGAAAAATTACGAGCAGTACTTC.

Only a few counts were recorded for this clone. The chain uses TRBV1 and TRBJ2-7; the table's D call of TRBD2 was not tested on the DNA. TRBV1 is a documented pseudogene. There are 17 residues in the CDR3. Here the CDR3 DNA reads TGCACCAGCAGCCAAGAAGGGGGACTAGCGGGGCCCTACGAGCAGTACTTC. It specifies CTSSQEGGLAGPYEQYF.

This clone was seen a few times. V and J are TRBV5-1 and TRBJ2-5; D possibly corresponds to TRBD2 (5 bases). Germline V gene lookup returns CDR1 SGHRS and CDR2 YFSETQ. The length of the CDR3 is 14 residues. The V end was cut by 4 bases, the J end by 1 base, with 11 bases between. The DNA of the CDR3 is TGCGCCAGCAGCCAAGGAGCGGTCCAAGAGACCCAGTACTTC. It is translated as CASSQGAVQETQYF. Based on the CDR3 plus reference TRBV5-1 and TRBJ2-5, the full variable domain is KAGVTQTPRYLIKTRGQQVTLSCSPISGHRSVSWYQQTPGQGLQFLFEYFSETQRNKGNFPGRFSGRQFSNSRSEMNVSTLELGDSALYLCASSQGAVQETQYFGPGTRLLVL.

This clone occurred a few times. The chain has TRBV27 and TRBJ1-1, with D possibly matching TRBD1 (6 bases). Trimming took 6 bases from V and 5 from J, leaving 13 bases between them. This CDR3 comprises 13 residues. CDR1 and CDR2 from the germline V gene are MNHEY and SMNVEV (reference sequence). CDR3 in DNA: TGTGCCAGCAGGTCAACAGGGCGTACTGAAGCTTTCTTT. It encodes CASRSTGRTEAFF.

V usage is TRBV14 and J usage is TRBJ1-2, with D unclear. Germline CDR1 and CDR2: SGHDN and FVKESK. Trimming pared 3 bases from V and 4 bases from J, leaving 6 bases between. The CDR3 has 12 amino acids. Here the CDR3 DNA reads TGTGCCAGCAGCCATGGGCCCTATGGCTACACCTTC. It yields the protein CASSHGPYGYTF.

This clone appeared a few times. V and J are TRBV6-6 and TRBJ2-7, with D possibly TRBD1 on 6 matching bases. The CDR3 sequence is 13 residues long. Germline loops: CDR1 MNHNY, CDR2 SVGAGI (reference sequence). Trimming removed 4 bases at V and 1 base at J, with 8 bases between. The CDR3: CASSLGTSYEQYF. The CDR3 region has the DNA TGTGCCAGCAGTTTGGGGACATCCTACGAGCAGTACTTC.

This clone was seen only a few times. The V call is TRBV7-8, the J call TRBJ2-5, with D possibly being TRBD2 (6 bases). Per the germline V gene, CDR1 is SGHVS and CDR2 is FQNEAQ. Trimming cost V 5 bases and J 5 bases, with 15 bases left between them. This CDR3 region has 14 residues. CDR3 DNA sequence: TGTGCCAGCAGCCCAAGGAGGGGATGGGAGACCCAGTACTTC. Its protein product is CASSPRRGWETQYF.

The chain recombines TRBV28 with TRBJ2-7, with D perhaps matching TRBD2 (6 bases). V lost 3 bases and J 4 bases, leaving 19 bases between the germline ends. Germline CDR1 reads MDHEN; CDR2 reads SYDVKM. The CDR3 loop spans 16 amino acids. As DNA, the CDR3 is TGTGCCAGCAGTTTCATGGGGACGGGACTCACGTACGAGCAGTACTTC. It specifies CASSFMGTGLTYEQYF.

This chain links TRBV4-3 with TRBJ2-2; no firm D call. V was cut by 2 bases and J by 2 bases, with 9 bases left in between. There are 15 residues in the CDR3. CDR1 LGHNA and CDR2 YSLEER come from the germline V gene. In DNA, the CDR3 is TGCGCCAGCAGCCAAAGCATAACTAACACCGGGGAGCTGTTTTTT. This translates into CASSQSITNTGELFF.

The chain uses TRBV4-3 and TRBJ2-1; the D is unclear. CDR3 length: 15 residues. Trimming left V 0 bases short and J 4 bases short, with 10 bases between. Germline V lookup: CDR1 LGHNA, CDR2 YSLEER. CDR3 bases: TGCGCCAGCAGCCAAGATCGAACATTTTACAATGAGCAGTTCTTC. Protein sequence: CASSQDRTFYNEQFF.

The chain carries TRBV10-3 and TRBJ2-5; tentatively, D is TRBD1 (6 bases). The CDR3 is made up of 16 amino acids. Germline V gene lookup returns CDR1 ENHRY and CDR2 SYGVKD. Trimming took off 4 bases at V and 2 bases at J, with 17 bases between the two ends. The CDR3 DNA sequence: TGTGCCATCAGTGTTCGGGGCAGGGGTGTTCAAGAGACCCAGTACTTC. This gives the protein CAISVRGRGVQETQYF.

This chain uses TRBV14 with TRBJ2-3; 10 nucleotides align to TRBD1. The ends lost 4 bases at V and 4 bases at J; junction bases unmatched: 8. Germline V gene data show CDR1 as SGHDN and CDR2 as FVKESK. This CDR3 region has 16 residues. The CDR3 bases are TGTGCCAGCAGCCTATCGGGACAGGGGACGTCAGATACGCAGTATTTT. It yields the protein CASSLSGQGTSDTQYF.

This chain joins TRBV28 and TRBJ1-2, with 10 bases lining up with TRBD1. V was pared by 2 bases and J by 4 bases, with 10 bases of the junction left unmatched. The CDR3 has 17 residues. CDR1 is MDHEN, CDR2 SYDVKM, per germline. CDR3 nucleotide sequence: TGTGCCAGCAGTTTAACAGGGACAGGGGTAAGGGCCTATGGCTACACCTTC. Protein product: CASSLTGTGVRAYGYTF.

This chain links TRBV27 with TRBJ2-1; D uncertain. The CDR3 runs to 11 residues. V lost 5 bases and J lost 8, with 7 bases in between. Looked up from germline, CDR1 is MNHEY and CDR2 is SMNVEV (reference sequence). Here the CDR3 reads CASSRLHEQFF. The CDR3, as DNA: TGTGCCAGCAGTCGCCTACATGAGCAGTTCTTC.